The rows below give T cell receptor beta chains drawn from one sample of a study of T cell changes during pregnancy in multiple sclerosis. The protocol was immunoSEQ multiplex PCR, while the TCRdb copy is restricted to in-frame clones and leaves out a portion. Of about 18,000 clones in the sample, 70% to 90% were seen once. The sample in question was CD8+ T cells from peripheral blood mononuclear cells, obtained after pregnancy. All receptors come from a female donor with multiple sclerosis, enrolled in a pregnancy study. CDR3s include the opening cysteine and the closing phenylalanine or tryptophan. A D gene is named only where the DNA matches it firmly. Where a row states a size, it is once, few, many or the class of an expanded clone; other rows omit it.

clone_size	v_call	j_call	d_call	cdr3_nt	cdr3_aa
.	TRBV29-1	TRBJ2-5	.	TGCAGCGTTGAAGATGGGGGGGAGACCCAGTACTTC	CSVEDGGETQYF
once	TRBV5-6	TRBJ2-1	.	TGTGCCAGCAGCTTGGCCGCTGTTAAAGGCGGGACTTACAATGAGCAGTTCTTC	CASSLAAVKGGTYNEQFF
.	TRBV6-5	TRBJ2-1	.	TGTGCCAGCAGTCCACAGGGCAATGAGCAGTTCTTC	CASSPQGNEQFF
.	TRBV6-5	TRBJ1-4	.	TGTGCCAGCAGTATAACAGGGTCTGGGGTGGAAAAACTGTTTTTT	CASSITGSGVEKLFF
.	TRBV6-5	TRBJ1-1	TRBD1	TGTGCCAGCAGCCTACAGGGGGCAACTGAAGCTTTCTTT	CASSLQGATEAFF
.	TRBV7-9	TRBJ1-1	.	TGTGCCAGCAGCCGCAGGGAGGGCACTGAAGCTTTCTTT	CASSRREGTEAFF
once	TRBV29-1	TRBJ2-7	.	TGCAGCGTGGAAGGGGGGGACCTTGTAGCGCAGCAGTACTTC	CSVEGGDLVAQQYF
.	TRBV5-1	TRBJ2-7	.	TGCGCCAGCAGCTCAGCTGGCAGGGGTTTTGGATATGGCGAGCAGTACTTC	CASSSAGRGFGYGEQYF
few	TRBV30	TRBJ1-2	.	TGTGCCTGGAGTGTACAATCAGAAAGCGCCTTC	CAWSVQSESAF
.	TRBV6-4	TRBJ1-2	TRBD1	TGTGCCAGCAGTGACTTCTCCGGGACAGGGGTCTATGGCTACACCTTC	CASSDFSGTGVYGYTF
.	TRBV5-1	TRBJ2-1	.	TGCGCCAGCAGCGGGGGCCCCCCCTACAATGAGCAGTTCTTC	CASSGGPPYNEQFF
.	TRBV7-9	TRBJ2-7	.	TGTGCCAGCAGCCCCACAGGGATCTACGAGCAGTACTTC	CASSPTGIYEQYF
.	TRBV19	TRBJ1-5	TRBD1	TGTGCCAGTAGTATAGATCTCGGGACAGACGGGGTTCGTCAGCCCCAGCATTTT	CASSIDLGTDGVRQPQHF
.	TRBV13	TRBJ2-3	TRBD2	TGTGCCAGCAGATGGACTAGCGGGGTCGATGATACGCAGTATTTT	CASRWTSGVDDTQYF
.	TRBV7-9	TRBJ2-7	.	TGTGCCAGCAGCCCCTCGGGATACGAGCAGTACTTC	CASSPSGYEQYF
.	TRBV7-9	TRBJ2-7	TRBD1	TGTGCCAGCAGCTTCGACAGGGGTTACGAGCAGTACTTC	CASSFDRGYEQYF
.	TRBV5-1	TRBJ2-2	.	TGCGCCAGCAGCTTCGGCGGGGAGCTGTTTTTT	CASSFGGELFF
.	TRBV14	TRBJ2-7	TRBD2	TGTGCCAGCAGGGCTAGCGGTAGCTCCTACGAGCAGTACTTC	CASRASGSSYEQYF
.	TRBV10-2	TRBJ2-3	TRBD2	TGCGCCAGCAGTGAGCTAGCGGGAGGAGGGACAGATACGCAGTATTTT	CASSELAGGGTDTQYF
.	TRBV27	TRBJ1-1	.	TGTGCCAGCAGTTCTCCCGTTTTGAACACTGAAGCTTTCTTT	CASSSPVLNTEAFF
.	TRBV4-2	TRBJ2-7	TRBD1	TGTGCCAGCAGCCAAGATGAGACAGGGGGCTACGAGCAGTACTTC	CASSQDETGGYEQYF
once	TRBV4-2	TRBJ2-5	TRBD2	TGTGCCAGCAGAGAAGGACTAGGTCAAGAGACCCAGTACTTC	CASREGLGQETQYF
.	TRBV30	TRBJ1-1	.	TGTGCCTGGAGTGTAATGGGGGGAAACACTGAAGCTTTCTTT	CAWSVMGGNTEAFF
.	TRBV27	TRBJ2-3	TRBD2	TGTGCCAGCAGTCCTAGCGGGGGGGAAGATACGCAGTATTTT	CASSPSGGEDTQYF
.	TRBV7-6	TRBJ2-4	.	TGTGCCAGCAGCTTAGCGCCCGAGGAAAACATTCAGTACTTC	CASSLAPEENIQYF
once	TRBV27	TRBJ1-4	TRBD1	TGTGCCAGCAGCCCGACAGGGTGGCTAGGTAATGAAAAACTGTTTTTT	CASSPTGWLGNEKLFF
.	TRBV7-2	TRBJ2-7	.	TGTGCCAGCAGCTCTCTCCCAGGCCGGGAAAGCTACGAGCAGTACTTC	CASSSLPGRESYEQYF
once	TRBV6-1	TRBJ2-5	TRBD2	TGTGCCAGCAGTCGACTAGCGGGAGATCAAGAGACCCAGTACTTC	CASSRLAGDQETQYF
.	TRBV10-3	TRBJ2-7	TRBD1	TGTGCCGCGGGAAGGGCCCGGACAGGGGGGGGCTACGAGCAGTACTTC	CAAGRARTGGGYEQYF
.	TRBV6-4	TRBJ2-3	TRBD2	TGTGCCAGCAGTGCCACTCTAGCGGGCACAGATACGCAGTATTTT	CASSATLAGTDTQYF
medium-sized	TRBV5-1	TRBJ2-1	.	TGCGCCAGCAGCTTTACACCCTACAATGAGCAGTTCTTC	CASSFTPYNEQFF
medium-sized	TRBV4-1	TRBJ2-6	.	TGCGCCAGCAGCCACGAACAGGGATCTGGGGCCAACGTCCTGACTTTC	CASSHEQGSGANVLTF